The 3 T cell receptor beta chains below all came from one sample that was sequenced in a study of blood T cell repertoires in COVID-19. Sequencing was performed with immunoSEQ multiplex PCR; in TCRdb, only in-frame clones are kept and a portion is missing. The sample has around 130,000 clones, around three quarters seen once. Sequenced: peripheral blood. These TCRs come from a human donor in a cohort sampled during active COVID-19.

The chain uses TRBV2 and TRBJ2-7; 12 nucleotides match TRBD2. The J segment lost 3 bases and the V segment lost 8 bases, leaving 11 bases of the junction unmatched. The germline CDR1 and CDR2 sequences are SNHLY and FYNNEI. This CDR3 comprises 16 residues. This CDR3 is CASAQTSGGIFYEQYF. For the CDR3, the DNA is TGTGCCAGCGCGCAGACTAGCGGGGGAATTTTCTACGAGCAGTACTTC.

The chain has TRBV25-1 and TRBJ1-1, with 7 bases fitting TRBD1. Germline CDR1 MGHDK, CDR2 SYGVNS. The V gene end was trimmed by 6 bases and the J gene end by 0 bases; junction bases not matched to a gene: 4. This CDR3 region has 14 residues. The CDR3 nucleotides read TGTGCCAGCAGCCTACAGGGGATGAACACTGAAGCTTTCTTT. Protein sequence: CASSLQGMNTEAFF.

This rearrangement joins TRBV3-1 (or the pseudogene TRBV3-2) to TRBJ1-6; D is unresolved. With 2 bases removed from V and 7 bases from J, the gap between germline ends came to 15 bases. The germline CDR1 and CDR2 sequences are LGHDT and YNNKEL (reference sequence). CDR3 size: 16 residues. The CDR3 DNA reads TGTGCCAGCAGCCAACTGTCGGGCGGCGGGAATTCACCCCTCCACTTT. Its translation is CASSQLSGGGNSPLHF.